Following are 17 T cell receptor beta chains from one sample sequenced in a study of graft-versus-host responses after intestinal transplantation. Their antigens remain unidentified. Produced via immunoSEQ multiplex PCR; TCRdb's table is partial and in-frame only. This sample yields approximately 100,000 clones, of which less than 90% are seen a single time; 0.9% belongs to the top ten. The starting material was unstimulated CD4+ T cells sorted from spleen or lymph node cells, obtained before intestinal transplant. Source of these receptors: a human donor who received an intestinal transplant.

The rearrangement joins TRBV5-4 to TRBJ2-2; 11 positions match TRBD2. The V gene end was trimmed by 4 bases and the J gene end by 5 bases; junction bases not matched to a gene: 7. Germline V gene sequence: CDR1 SGHNT, CDR2 YYREEE (reference sequence). This CDR3 is built from 16 residues. CDR3 region: CASSRPASGRTGELFF. The CDR3 DNA sequence: TGTGCCAGCAGCCGGCCGGCTAGCGGGAGGACCGGGGAGCTGTTTTTT.

The chain couples TRBV11-1 to TRBJ1-6; a weak D match, TRBD1 (5 bases). Trimming removed 3 bases from V and 2 bases from J, with 8 bases in between. This CDR3 spans 15 amino acids. CDR1 is SGHAT, CDR2 FQDESV, per germline (reference sequence). CDR3 sequence reads: CASSFGGTYNSPLHF. The CDR3 DNA is TGTGCCAGCAGCTTCGGGGGGACCTATAATTCACCCCTCCACTTT.

The gene calls are TRBV5-4 and TRBJ2-1; 12 nucleotides align to TRBD2. Germline-derived CDR1 and CDR2 are SGHNT and YYREEE (reference sequence). This CDR3 spans 17 amino acids. J lost 4 bases, V lost 0 bases, and 5 bases had no gene match. Here the CDR3 reads CASSLAPLAGGYNEQFF. In nucleotides, the CDR3 is TGTGCCAGCAGCTTGGCTCCCCTAGCGGGGGGGTACAATGAGCAGTTCTTC.

The rearrangement links TRBV5-1 to TRBJ1-2; D may be TRBD1 (6 bases). Germline V gives CDR1 SGHRS, CDR2 YFSETQ. The CDR3 sequence is 12 residues long. V was trimmed by 4 bases and J by 8 bases, leaving 12 bases between them. CDR3 DNA sequence: TGCGCCAGCAGCGTTAACAGGGACGGCTACACCTTC. Its protein is CASSVNRDGYTF.

V is TRBV6-6 and J is TRBJ2-7, with TRBD1 matching over 7 bases. The V segment lost 4 bases and the J segment 5 bases; nucleotides outside the gene matches: 5. Looked up from germline, CDR1 is MNHNY and CDR2 is SVGAGI (reference sequence). CDR3 size: 13 residues. The CDR3 region is CASSSTGLHEQYF. CDR3 in DNA: TGTGCCAGCAGTTCGACAGGGCTCCACGAGCAGTACTTC.

The chain combines TRBV27 with TRBJ1-6; D remains unclear. Germline lookup yields CDR1 MNHEY and CDR2 SMNVEV (reference sequence). V lost 8 bases, J lost 7 bases, and 12 bases lay in between. This CDR3 comprises 13 residues. The CDR3 DNA is TGTGCCAGCGGCGAGCATCTGAATTCACCCCTCCACTTT. This gives the protein CASGEHLNSPLHF.

On this clone: This CDR3 fails to terminate in the conserved phenylalanine or tryptophan, so it likely reflects a read error. The chain links TRBV2 to TRBJ1-6; D remains ambiguous. Germline lookup yields CDR1 SNHLY and CDR2 FYNNEI. V dropped 7 bases and J dropped 6 bases, with 16 bases sitting between them. There are 15 residues in the CDR3. In nucleotides, the CDR3 is TGTGCCAGCACAGTCGAATCGGTGGTTAATTCACCCCTCCACTCA. It encodes CASTVESVVNSPLHS.

This chain uses TRBV11-2 with TRBJ2-5, with unresolved D. This CDR3 has 11 residues. The germline V gene encodes CDR1 SGHAT and CDR2 FQNNGV. The ends were cut back, 2 bases at V and 2 bases at J, with 0 bases in the middle. The CDR3 nucleotides are TGTGCCAGCAGCTTACAAGAGACCCAGTACTTC. This codes for CASSLQETQYF.

This clone was counted once. This chain connects TRBV19 to TRBJ2-5; 10 nucleotides match TRBD2. This CDR3 region has 16 residues. V gave up 5 bases and J gave up 4 bases; unmatched junction bases: 10. Germline values: CDR1 LNHDA, CDR2 SQIVND (reference sequence). CDR3 coding DNA: TGTGCCAGTAGTCCCCAGAGCGGGGGGGCCGGAGAGACCCAGTACTTC. As protein: CASSPQSGGAGETQYF.

Only a few counts were recorded for this clone. This chain uses TRBV4-1 with TRBJ2-3; unclear D gene. V was trimmed by 1 base and J by 0 bases, leaving 5 bases between them. Germline CDR1 is MGHRA and CDR2 is YSYEKL. The length of the CDR3 is 14 residues. CDR3 loop: CASSQVASTDTQYF. CDR3 DNA sequence: TGCGCCAGCAGCCAAGTCGCTAGCACAGATACGCAGTATTTT.

About this clone itself: At one end, the junction sequence differs from germline, possibly due to a read error. The rearrangement joins TRBV4-1 to TRBJ1-4, with 7 bases that match TRBD1. The CDR3 consists of 16 residues. CDR1 and CDR2 (germline): MGHRA, YSYEKL. The CDR3, as DNA: TGTGCCAGCAGCCAAGATCAGGGAACAGGGGTCGAAAAACTGTTTTTT. Translating it yields CASSQDQGTGVEKLFF.

The V gene is TRBV21-1, the J gene TRBJ2-1; the DNA was not used to check the table's D call, TRBD1. TRBV21-1 corresponds to a pseudogene. CDR3 size: 19 residues. CDR3 nucleotide sequence: TGTGCCAGCAGCGGCAGACAGGGACTCCCACTAAGCTCCTACAATGAGCAGTTCTTC. Its protein product is CASSGRQGLPLSSYNEQFF.

J is TRBJ2-5 and V is TRBV4-2, with 9 bases lining up with TRBD2. The CDR3 extends over 17 amino acids. The V gene's germline CDR1 is LGHNA and CDR2 YNFKEQ. After removal of 0 bases from V and 5 bases from J, the junction contained 10 bases not matched to a gene. Here the CDR3 reads CASSQDPQGLAFETQYF. In nucleotides, the CDR3 is TGTGCCAGCAGCCAAGATCCCCAGGGACTAGCTTTTGAGACCCAGTACTTC.

The V call is TRBV7-2, the J call TRBJ2-1; TRBD2 matches 10 bases. This CDR3 comprises 18 residues. Trimming removed 0 bases from V and 3 bases from J; junction bases left unmatched: 8. Germline values: CDR1 SGHTA, CDR2 FQGNSA. The CDR3: CASSLALVGLALYNEQFF. DNA for the CDR3: TGTGCCAGCAGCTTAGCGCTTGTGGGACTAGCGCTCTACAATGAGCAGTTCTTC.

This clone was observed a handful of times. V usage is TRBV7-2 and J usage is TRBJ2-7, with 10 bases that match TRBD1. The V segment lost 3 bases and the J segment 4 bases; nucleotides outside the gene matches: 6. CDR3 length: 15 residues. The V gene's germline CDR1 is SGHTA and CDR2 FQGNSA. The CDR3 nucleotides read TGTGCCAGCAGCTTGGCCGGGACAGGGGTTTACGAGCAGTACTTC. It translates to CASSLAGTGVYEQYF.

The chain joins TRBV7-2 to TRBJ1-2; no clear D. The CDR3 spans 13 residues. Germline CDR1 is SGHTA and CDR2 is FQGNSA. Trimming removed 0 bases from V and 4 bases from J, with 6 bases in between. CDR3 loop: CASSLALGYGYTF. The CDR3, as DNA: TGTGCCAGCAGCTTAGCGCTCGGCTATGGCTACACCTTC.

The chain recombines TRBV9 with TRBJ2-3; the match to TRBD2 covers 9 bases. Trimming removed 0 bases from V and 2 bases from J; junction bases left unmatched: 4. Germline V gene lookup returns CDR1 SGDLS and CDR2 YYNGEE. This CDR3 region has 16 residues. The CDR3 sequence: CASSVGPSGATDTQYF. In nucleotides, the CDR3 is TGTGCCAGCAGCGTAGGTCCTAGCGGGGCCACAGATACGCAGTATTTT.